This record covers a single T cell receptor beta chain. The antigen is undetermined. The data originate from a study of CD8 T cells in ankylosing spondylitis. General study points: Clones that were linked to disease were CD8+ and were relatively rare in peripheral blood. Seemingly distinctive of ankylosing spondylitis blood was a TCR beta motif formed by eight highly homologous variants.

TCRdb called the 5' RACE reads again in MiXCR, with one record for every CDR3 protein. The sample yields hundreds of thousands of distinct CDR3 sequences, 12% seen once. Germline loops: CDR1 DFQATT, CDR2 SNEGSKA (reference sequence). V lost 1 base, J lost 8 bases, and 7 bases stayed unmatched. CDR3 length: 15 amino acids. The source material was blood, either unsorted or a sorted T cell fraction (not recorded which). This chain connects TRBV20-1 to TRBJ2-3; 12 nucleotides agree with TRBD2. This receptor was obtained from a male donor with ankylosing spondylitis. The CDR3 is CSARASGGAIGTQYF. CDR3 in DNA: TGCAGTGCTAGAGCTAGCGGGGGGGCAATAGGTACGCAGTATTTT.